The 9 T cell receptor beta chains presented below share a single source sample, sequenced in a study of T cells in Graves' hyperthyroidism and ophthalmopathy (dated by TCRdb to about 2019). Library preparation was by multiplex PCR. The instrument was an Illumina HiSeq 2000. TCR beta CDR3 regions were amplified from RNA transcripts. The TCR CDR3 was subjected to a first round of RT-PCR using the HTBI primer set and the Qiagen OneStep RT-PCR kit. Clones were called with MiXCR by TCRdb after fastp trimmed the public reads at Q25, and only in-frame beta chains were retained. Rows are unified per CDR3 protein, each entry keeping the most common DNA and genes. The sample table records approximately 600,000 distinct CDR3 sequences; roughly 14% of these occur just once. Of the sample, about 3.9% falls within the top ten clones. Input material: blood. The source of these receptors is a woman aged 40 to 50 with Graves' ophthalmopathy.

This clonotype was picked up many times. V usage is TRBV11-2 and J usage is TRBJ2-5; TRBD1 is a possible D gene (6 bases). The V end was cut by 5 bases, the J end by 0 bases, with 19 bases between. Germline CDR1 SGHAT, CDR2 FQNNGV. CDR3 length equals 17 residues. CDR3 bases: TGTGCCAGCAGCCCCAGACGACAGGAAAGATACCAAGAGACCCAGTACTTC. Translation: CASSPRRQERYQETQYF.

In its sample, this clonotype was seen many times. This chain joins TRBV14 and TRBJ2-5; perhaps TRBD2 as D (5 bases). Per germline, CDR1 SGHDN and CDR2 FVKESK. The V and J ends lost 8 bases and 4 bases respectively, with 14 bases between them. This CDR3 region has 13 residues. The CDR3 coding sequence is TGTGCCAGCGGAGGACGGCGAGCAGAGACCCAGTACTTC. Translating gives CASGGRRAETQYF.

J is TRBJ1-1 and V is TRBV19; 9 bases line up with TRBD1. The CDR3 extends over 17 amino acids. V shed 2 bases, J shed 1 base, and the junction held 8 bases outside the gene matches. Germline-derived CDR1 and CDR2 are LNHDA and SQIVND (reference sequence). CDR3 protein: CASSISRQGGKNTEAFF. CDR3 nucleotides: TGTGCCAGTAGTATATCCCGACAGGGGGGCAAGAACACTGAAGCTTTCTTT.

This clonotype was seen at least ten times. The rearrangement links TRBV20-1 to TRBJ1-2; no reliable D call. Trimming removed 6 bases at V and 4 bases at J, with 18 bases between. Germline V gene data show CDR1 as DFQATT and CDR2 as SNEGSKA (reference sequence). This CDR3 has 14 residues. The DNA of the CDR3 is TGCAGTGCCCCAAACGAGGGAACCACCTATGGCTACACCTTC. It specifies CSAPNEGTTYGYTF.

This clonotype came up many times. The rearrangement joins TRBV2 to TRBJ2-5, with 8 bases that match TRBD2. Trimming cost V 2 bases and J 3 bases; bases outside gene matches: 5. The CDR3 covers 15 residues. Per the germline V gene, CDR1 is SNHLY and CDR2 is FYNNEI. The CDR3 loop reads CASSEPWREEETQYF. The CDR3 nucleotides are TGTGCCAGCAGTGAACCCTGGCGGGAGGAAGAGACCCAGTACTTC.

This clonotype came up many times. The rearrangement joins TRBV10-2 to TRBJ2-4; D gene uncertain. The germline V gene encodes CDR1 WSHSY and CDR2 SAAADI. The CDR3 runs 17 residues. V was cut by 5 bases and J by 0 bases, with 17 bases left in between. The CDR3 reads CASSPEIGRIAKNIQYF. The CDR3 DNA is TGCGCCAGCAGTCCAGAAATCGGACGGATAGCCAAAAACATTCAGTACTTC.

This clonotype has ten or more counts. The V gene is TRBV30, the J gene TRBJ1-1; 8 nucleotides match TRBD1. Trimming took 2 bases from V and 1 from J; bases not matched to a gene: 6. The CDR3 contains 15 residues. Germline V gives CDR1 GTSNPN, CDR2 SVGIG (reference sequence). The CDR3 coding sequence is TGTGCCTGGAGTCGAATCGACAGGGGGAACACTGAAGCTTTCTTT. It encodes CAWSRIDRGNTEAFF.

The table lists this clonotype with a count of one. This sequence may be a read error, since a much larger clone differs from it by one base. The chain couples TRBV6-2 or TRBV6-3 to TRBJ2-5; TRBD2 is a possible D gene (6 bases). Germline V gene lookup returns CDR1 MNHEY and CDR2 SVGEGT. The CDR3 has 14 amino acids. V was cut by 1 base and J by 4 bases, with 10 bases left in between. Here the CDR3 DNA reads TGTGCCAGCAGTTACTGCGGGACCGCAGAGACCCAGTACTTC. It translates to CASSYCGTAETQYF.

This clonotype was counted ten times or more. This chain joins TRBV29-1 and TRBJ2-7; possible D gene TRBD1, 5 bases. The V gene lost 6 bases and the J gene lost 2 bases, with 11 bases spanning the gap. This CDR3 has 12 amino acids. Germline lookup yields CDR1 SQVTM and CDR2 ANQGSEA. This CDR3 is CSVRRDTYEQYF. CDR3 sequence (DNA): TGCAGCGTCCGCAGGGATACCTACGAGCAGTACTTC.